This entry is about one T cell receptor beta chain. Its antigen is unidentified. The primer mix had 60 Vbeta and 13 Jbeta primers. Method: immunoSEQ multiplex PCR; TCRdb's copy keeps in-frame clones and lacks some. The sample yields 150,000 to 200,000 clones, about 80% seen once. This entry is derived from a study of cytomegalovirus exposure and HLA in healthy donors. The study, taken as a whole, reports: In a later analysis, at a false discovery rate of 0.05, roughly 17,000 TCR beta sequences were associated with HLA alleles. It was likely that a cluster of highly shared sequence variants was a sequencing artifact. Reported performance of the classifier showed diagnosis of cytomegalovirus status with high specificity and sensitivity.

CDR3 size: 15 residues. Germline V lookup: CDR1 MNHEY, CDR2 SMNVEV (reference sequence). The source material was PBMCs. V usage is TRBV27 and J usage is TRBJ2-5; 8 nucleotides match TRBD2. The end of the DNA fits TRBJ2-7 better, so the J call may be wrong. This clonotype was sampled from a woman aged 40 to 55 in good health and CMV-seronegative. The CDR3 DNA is TGTGCCAGCAGTCTCTCCGGGACTAGGGACTACGAGCAGTACTTC. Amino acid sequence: CASSLSGTRDYEQYF.